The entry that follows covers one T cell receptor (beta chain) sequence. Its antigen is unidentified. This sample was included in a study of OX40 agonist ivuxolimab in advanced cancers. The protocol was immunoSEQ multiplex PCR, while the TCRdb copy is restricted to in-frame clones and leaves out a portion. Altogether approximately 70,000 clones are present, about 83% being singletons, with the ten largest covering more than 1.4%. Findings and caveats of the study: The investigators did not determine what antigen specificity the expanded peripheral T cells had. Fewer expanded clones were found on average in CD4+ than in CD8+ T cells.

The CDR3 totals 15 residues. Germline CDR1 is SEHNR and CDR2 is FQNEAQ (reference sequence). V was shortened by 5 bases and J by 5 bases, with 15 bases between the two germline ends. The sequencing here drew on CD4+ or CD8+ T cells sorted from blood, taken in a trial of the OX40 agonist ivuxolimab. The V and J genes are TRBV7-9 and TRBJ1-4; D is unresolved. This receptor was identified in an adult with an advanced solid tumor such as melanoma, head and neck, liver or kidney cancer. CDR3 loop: CASSPWAALNEKLFF. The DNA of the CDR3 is TGTGCCAGCAGCCCATGGGCAGCTCTCAATGAAAAACTGTTTTTT.